Here is one TCR beta chain with its context. Its antigen has not been determined. Within one base of it there is no much larger clone, and no base qualities were kept. Counted from cysteine to phenylalanine, this CDR3 has 15 amino acids. The kept DNA is CDR3 alone, 45 bases in frame from the first base. From V the trimming removes 4 bases and from J it removes 7 bases, while the gene matches leave 8 bases of the junction unaccounted for. From the germline V gene, CDR1 is ENHRY and CDR2 is SYGVKD. This record comes from a study of shared clonotypes between healthy human individuals (dated by TCRdb to the early 2020s). Regarding the study in general: The cohort included a few men and a couple of women between 18 and 49 years of age. Per donor, three plates each were used for CD4 naive and CD4 memory, two for CD8 naive, and one for CD8 memory. To increase sequencing depth and limit assay-specific biases, different laboratories used diverse techniques to prepare libraries and sequence TCR repertoires. Leukapheresis yielded between about 0.85 and 9 billion PBMCs per donor. To estimate repertoire size and how much clonotypes are shared between individuals, the study performed deep sequencing of blood TCR repertoires from a few healthy adults. What the work shows at the level of the full study, not this receptor alone: Compared with non-shared clonotypes, the clonotypes found in all four sorted-subset donors had higher generation probabilities. Based on pairwise subsampling, the degree of clonotype sharing among donors was expected to be affected by sequencing depth. Naive subsets generally had larger estimated clonotype richness than memory subsets. Even with the large sequencing depth, rarefaction of the sorted-subset datasets indicated that sequencing was incomplete. The genetic and exposure-history diversity represented was limited by the small number of donors. Sampling was restricted to blood, and TCR repertoires in tissues likely differ from the TCR repertoires found in blood. Across several donors, 4.5% to 6.5% of naive CD4, over 3% of naive CD8, 2.3% of memory CD4, and approximately 0.4% of memory CD8 clonotypes were shared.

Donors were healthy HIV-negative adults with no recently reported acute infections or vaccinations. Every donor was a Caucasian adult residing in Nashville, Tennessee, USA. CD4+ T cells were enriched through magnetic negative selection, after which naive cells were positively selected on CD45RA and the remaining negative fraction served as the memory subset. Blood was obtained by leukapheresis, after which PBMCs were separated by Ficoll-Histopaque density gradient centrifugation and cryopreserved in liquid nitrogen vapor phase. Analytical flow cytometry was used to check the purity and quantity of each magnetically sorted T cell population. From each sorted fraction, genomic DNA was isolated and quantified by UV absorbance on a Nanodrop 2000c. Using the deep immunoSEQ assay, TCR CDR3 regions were amplified from genomic DNA by multiplex PCR. For each cell subset, the extracted genomic DNA was distributed evenly across all wells of several immunoSEQ 96-well plates, and each plate served as one replicate. Each replicate PCR for sorted subsets received about 0.2 ug genomic DNA, equal to 30,000 or so T cell genomes. The purified libraries were quantified using a Qubit 3.0 fluorometer, sized with a Bioanalyzer 2100, and then quantified again using the KAPA Library Quantification kit. A separate single-read 150-cycle Illumina NextSeq 550 flow cell was used to sequence each immunoSEQ 96-well plate. In the source study's methods: Because the immunoSEQ output held only junctional sequences and lacked quality scores, the filtering could not match the filtering applied to full-length reads. To assign V/J genes and CDR3, sequences were annotated using PyIR, a Python wrapper for IgBLAST v1.9, with IMGT germline references. Reads were filtered out if the reads had weak V/J assignments (E-value above 1e-6), no CDR3, stop codons, out-of-frame junctions, or ambiguous translated residues. V3J clonotypes were defined as sequences sharing an identical inferred V gene, J gene, and CDR3 amino acid sequence. Percentage overlap between repertoires was calculated by dividing the number of shared unique clonotypes by the size of the smaller repertoire. Repertoire richness was assessed with RTK rarefaction, the Chao1 estimator, and Recon v2.1 estimates of unobserved clonotypes. OLGA was used to compute generation probabilities for all TCRbeta clonotypes that the gDNA method yielded from a handful of donors. TCRdb limited this immuneACCESS table to in-frame rearrangements with V and J called. A share of clones is missing; checked studies link under half to unresolved V genes, and the rest is unexplained. V and J calls and clone size come straight from that table; D and trimming were deduced from the DNA. The sample profile shows over 2 million clones; roughly 95% of them were found once. The biggest ten clones account for 0.1% to 0.15% of the sample.

This clonotype was obtained from a man aged 18-30 years in good health. Recombination joined TRBV10-3 with TRBJ2-1; 9 central nucleotides agree with TRBD2. Sample: naive CD4+ T cells sorted from blood. Explained via the paper, the cell subset or site label denotes: CD45RA+ positively selected. Here is the DNA: TGTGCCATCAGTGTCAAGGCGGGGGGGCCTAATGAGCAGTTCTTC. Translated, this gives CAISVKAGGPNEQFF.